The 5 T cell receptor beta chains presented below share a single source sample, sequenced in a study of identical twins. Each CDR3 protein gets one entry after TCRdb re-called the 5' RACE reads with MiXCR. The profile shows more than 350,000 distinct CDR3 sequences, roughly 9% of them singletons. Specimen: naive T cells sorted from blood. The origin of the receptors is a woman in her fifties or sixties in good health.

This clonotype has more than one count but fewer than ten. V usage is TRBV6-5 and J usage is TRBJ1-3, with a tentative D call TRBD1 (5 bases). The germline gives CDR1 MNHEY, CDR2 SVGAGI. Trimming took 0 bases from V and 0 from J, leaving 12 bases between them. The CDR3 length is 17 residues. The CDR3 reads CASSYSQATISGNTIYF. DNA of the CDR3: TGTGCCAGCAGTTACTCACAGGCAACAATCTCTGGAAACACCATATATTTT.

CDR3 in amino acids: CASSQEVARAHEQYF. For the CDR3, the DNA is TGTGCCAGCAGCCAAGAGGTCGCCAGGGCACACGAGCAGTACTTC. The chain recombines TRBV3-1 with TRBJ2-7; maybe TRBD1 (5 bases). Germline lookup yields CDR1 LGHDT and CDR2 YNNKEL (reference sequence). The CDR3 has 15 amino acids. V was cut by 0 bases and J by 5 bases, with 14 bases left in between.

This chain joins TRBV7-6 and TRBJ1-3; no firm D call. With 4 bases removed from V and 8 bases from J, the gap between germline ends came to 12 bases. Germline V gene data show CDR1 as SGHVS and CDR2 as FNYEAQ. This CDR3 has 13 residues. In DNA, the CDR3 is TGTGCCAGCAGCTCCCTCGGTGGGGACACCATATATTTT. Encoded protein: CASSSLGGDTIYF.

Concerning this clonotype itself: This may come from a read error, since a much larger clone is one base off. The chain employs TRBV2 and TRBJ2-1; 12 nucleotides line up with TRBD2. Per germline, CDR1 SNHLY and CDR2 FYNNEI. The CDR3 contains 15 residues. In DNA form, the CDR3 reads TGTACCAGCAGTCAGCTAGCGGGAGGGTTCAATGAGCAGTTCTTC. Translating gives CTSSQLAGGFNEQFF.

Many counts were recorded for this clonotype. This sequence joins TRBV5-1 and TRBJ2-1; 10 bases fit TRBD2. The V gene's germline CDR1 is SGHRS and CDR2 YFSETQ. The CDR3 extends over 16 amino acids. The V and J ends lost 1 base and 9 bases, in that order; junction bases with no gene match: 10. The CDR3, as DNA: TGCGCCAGCAGCTTGTTCAGCGGGAGGGCCGAGGGTGAGCAGTTCTTC. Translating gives CASSLFSGRAEGEQFF.